The 10 T cell receptor beta chains given below trace back to one sample, sequenced in a study of T-cell memory formation after mild COVID-19. TCRdb reanalysed the 5' RACE reads using MiXCR and keeps one entry per CDR3 protein. The repertoire holds approximately 500,000 distinct CDR3 sequences, about 23% seen once, with under 15% in the top ten. The sample comprised PBMCs or a T cell subset sorted from them (not recorded which). These receptors came from an adult woman who had mild COVID-19 (a few samples of this study predate the infection). Cell type and time point are not known.

The CDR3 protein is CAWSVSGTQYF. The CDR3 coding sequence is TGTGCCTGGAGTGTGTCAGGGACGCAGTATTTT. V is TRBV30 and J is TRBJ2-3, with D perhaps matching TRBD1 (5 bases). The CDR3 spans 11 residues. CDR1 is GTSNPN and CDR2 is SVGIG in the germline V gene (reference sequence). Deletions cut 0 bases from V and 9 bases from J, with 7 bases between.

The chain carries TRBV3-1 and TRBJ2-5; 11 bases line up with TRBD2. The ends lost 3 bases at V and 5 bases at J; junction bases unmatched: 2. Germline V gives CDR1 LGHDT, CDR2 YNNKEL (reference sequence). The CDR3 contains 14 residues. In DNA, the CDR3 is TGTGCCAGCAGCCATCGGACTAGCGGGGAGACCCAGTACTTC. Translated, it gives CASSHRTSGETQYF.

The chain joins TRBV24-1 to TRBJ2-7, with 9 bases matching TRBD1. The V segment lost 3 bases and the J segment 6 bases; nucleotides outside the gene matches: 8. The CDR3 covers 15 residues. Looked up from germline, CDR1 is KGHDR and CDR2 is SFDVKD. CDR3 DNA: TGTGCCACCAGTGATACAGGGGGCAGAAGAGGCGAGCAGTACTTC. This encodes CATSDTGGRRGEQYF.

The chain carries TRBV5-1 and TRBJ2-1, with 9 positions matching TRBD1. The CDR3 runs to 16 residues. V shed 3 bases and J 3 bases; nucleotides not matched to a gene: 7. Germline V gene sequence: CDR1 SGHRS, CDR2 YFSETQ. Here the CDR3 reads CASSSMRTGDYNEQFF. The DNA of the CDR3 is TGCGCCAGCAGCTCGATGAGGACAGGGGACTACAATGAGCAGTTCTTC.

The J gene is TRBJ1-1, the V gene TRBV6-5, with 9 positions matching TRBD1. This CDR3 region has 14 residues. J lost 11 bases, V lost 5 bases, and 12 bases had no gene match. CDR1 MNHEY and CDR2 SVGAGI come from the germline V gene. This CDR3 reads CASSRTGGIDGAFF. CDR3 sequence (DNA): TGTGCCAGCAGTCGAACAGGGGGCATCGATGGGGCTTTCTTT.

The V and J genes are TRBV5-8 and TRBJ1-6; D remains ambiguous. This CDR3 has 15 amino acids. Germline V lookup: CDR1 SGHTS, CDR2 YDEGEE. Deletions cut 2 bases from V and 0 bases from J, with 6 bases between. The CDR3 reads CASSFQSSYNSPLHF. In nucleotides, the CDR3 is TGTGCCAGCAGCTTCCAGAGCTCCTATAATTCACCCCTCCACTTT. Full variable domain (remainder filled in from reference TRBV5-8 and TRBJ1-6): EAGVTQSPTHLIKTRGQQATLRCSPISGHTSVYWYQQALGLGLQFLLWYDEGEERNRGNFPPRFSGRQFPNYSSELNVNALELEDSALYLCASSFQSSYNSPLHFGNGTRLTVT.

The gene calls are TRBV4-1 and TRBJ1-1, with D possibly matching TRBD1 (5 bases). The CDR3 contains 15 residues. Per the germline V gene, CDR1 is MGHRA and CDR2 is YSYEKL. V lost 0 bases and J lost 5, with 13 bases in between. The chain's CDR3 is CASSQDEQEQTEAFF. For the CDR3, the DNA is TGCGCCAGCAGCCAAGATGAACAGGAGCAGACTGAAGCTTTCTTT.

This clonotype was detected only a few times. This chain links TRBV7-9 with TRBJ2-2; D gene uncertain. The CDR3 is made up of 12 amino acids. V was clipped by 7 bases and J by 1 base, with 4 bases between them. Germline CDR1 and CDR2: SEHNR and FQNEAQ (reference sequence). CDR3 coding DNA: TGTGCCAGCATGAGGAACACCGGGGAGCTGTTTTTT. It encodes CASMRNTGELFF.

The table lists this clonotype with a few counts. This chain uses TRBV30 with TRBJ2-7; tentatively, D is TRBD1 (6 bases). Germline-derived CDR1 and CDR2 are GTSNPN and SVGIG (reference sequence). The V end was cut by 7 bases, the J end by 5 bases, with 21 bases between. The CDR3 is 14 residues long. The CDR3 protein is CASHPRGRGNEQYF. The CDR3, as DNA: TGTGCCTCCCATCCCCGGGGCAGGGGTAACGAGCAGTACTTC.

The chain has TRBV20-1 and TRBJ2-1, with 10 positions matching TRBD2. Germline-derived CDR1 and CDR2 are DFQATT and SNEGSKA (reference sequence). V gave up 0 bases and J gave up 3 bases; unmatched junction bases: 5. CDR3 length: 16 residues. CDR3 sequence (DNA): TGCAGTGCTAGAGATCTGACTAGCGGGTACTACAATGAGCAGTTCTTC. Translated, it gives CSARDLTSGYYNEQFF.